This TCR beta chain emerged from a study of cytomegalovirus exposure and HLA in healthy donors. Background on the study: The approximately 600 first-cohort repertoires shared a platform with the approximately 120 validation repertoires, as reported in a later analysis.

Overall study findings and caveats: A classifier reportedly called cytomegalovirus status with high sensitivity and specificity. A few chains linked to CMV were shown in vitro to be specific for CMV antigens.

The data were produced by immunoSEQ multiplex PCR, yet TCRdb's version contains in-frame clones alone and is incomplete. The sample includes about 120,000 clones, roughly 95% seen only once; the top ten take around 1.7%. In the case of this clone: As yet, its antigen is unknown.

Sequencing was performed on PBMCs. The clonotype originates from a man aged 18 to 29 in good health and CMV-seronegative.

CDR3 nucleotide sequence: TGTGCCAGCAGCGTAGCCCTTCGACAGGGGGATACGCAGTATTTT. It codes for CASSVALRQGDTQYF. V is TRBV9 and J is TRBJ2-3; 8 positions agree with TRBD1. Germline CDR1 and CDR2: SGDLS and YYNGEE. The CDR3 spans 15 residues. The V segment lost 0 bases and the J segment 6 bases; nucleotides outside the gene matches: 6.